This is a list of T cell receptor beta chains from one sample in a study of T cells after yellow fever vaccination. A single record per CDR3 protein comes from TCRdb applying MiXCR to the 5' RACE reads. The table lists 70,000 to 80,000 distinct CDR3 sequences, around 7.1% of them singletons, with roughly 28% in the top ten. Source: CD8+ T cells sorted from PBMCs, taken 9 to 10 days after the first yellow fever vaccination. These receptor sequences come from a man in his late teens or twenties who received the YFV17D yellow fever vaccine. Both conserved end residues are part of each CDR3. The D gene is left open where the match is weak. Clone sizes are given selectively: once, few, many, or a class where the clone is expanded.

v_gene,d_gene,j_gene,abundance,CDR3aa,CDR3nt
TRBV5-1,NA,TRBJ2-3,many,CASIKGYHSTDTQYF,TGCGCCAGCATTAAGGGCTATCATAGCACAGATACGCAGTATTTT
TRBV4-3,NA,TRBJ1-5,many,CASSQDRGGDQPQHF,TGCGCCAGCAGCCAAGATCGGGGCGGGGATCAGCCCCAGCATTTT
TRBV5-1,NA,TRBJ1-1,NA,CASSLLVSEEAFF,TGCGCCAGCAGCTTGTTGGTCAGCGAAGAAGCTTTCTTT
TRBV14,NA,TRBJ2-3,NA,CASSQDPGRTSTDTQYF,TGTGCCAGCAGCCAAGACCCTGGGAGAACTAGCACAGATACGCAGTATTTT
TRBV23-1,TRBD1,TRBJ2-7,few,CASSQPEQGRRLSEQYF,TGCGCCAGCAGTCAGCCTGAACAGGGGCGACGGTTATCGGAGCAGTACTTC
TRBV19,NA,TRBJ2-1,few,CATPPLSNNEQFF,TGTGCCACCCCCCCTTTATCAAACAATGAGCAGTTCTTC
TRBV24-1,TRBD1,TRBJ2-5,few,CATSDFGDRETQYF,TGTGCCACCAGTGATTTTGGGGACAGAGAGACCCAGTACTTC
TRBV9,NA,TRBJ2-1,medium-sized,CASSPGGRIYNEQFF,TGTGCCAGCAGCCCTGGCGGACGGATTTACAATGAGCAGTTCTTC
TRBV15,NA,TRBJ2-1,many,CATSTRAAGNLDEQFF,TGTGCCACCAGCACCCGGGCGGCAGGGAATCTAGATGAGCAGTTCTTC
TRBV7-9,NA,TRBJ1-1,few,CASSLEGIMNTEAFF,TGTGCCAGCAGCTTAGAGGGAATCATGAACACTGAAGCTTTCTTT
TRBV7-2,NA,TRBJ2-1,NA,CASSPGPGGPRVDEQFF,TGTGCCAGCAGCCCCGGGCCCGGGGGCCCCCGAGTCGATGAGCAGTTCTTC
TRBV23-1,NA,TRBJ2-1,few,CASSHGPGGGARNEQFF,TGCGCCAGCAGTCACGGCCCTGGGGGCGGGGCACGCAATGAGCAGTTCTTC
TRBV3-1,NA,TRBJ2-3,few,CASSQVGGTDTQYF,TGTGCCAGCAGCCAAGTGGGCGGCACAGATACGCAGTATTTT
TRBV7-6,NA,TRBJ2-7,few,CASSRGYGSDEQYF,TGTGCCAGCAGCCGGGGGTATGGGTCGGACGAGCAGTACTTC
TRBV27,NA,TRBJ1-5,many,CASSLAGGLNQPQHF,TGTGCCAGCAGTTTAGCCGGGGGGCTGAATCAGCCCCAGCATTTT
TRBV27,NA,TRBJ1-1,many,CASSLTGLGNTEAFF,TGTGCCAGCAGTTTAACAGGGTTGGGAAACACTGAAGCTTTCTTT
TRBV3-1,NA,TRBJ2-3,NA,CATCQGNLETDTQYF,TGTGCCACCTGCCAAGGAAATCTAGAGACGGATACGCAGTATTTT
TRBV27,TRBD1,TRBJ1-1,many,CASRLTGGNTEAFF,TGTGCCAGCAGACTGACAGGGGGGAACACTGAAGCTTTCTTT
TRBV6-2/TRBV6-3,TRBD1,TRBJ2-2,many,CASSYGTGRATGELFF,TGTGCCAGCAGTTATGGGACAGGGCGAGCGACAGGGGAGCTGTTTTTT
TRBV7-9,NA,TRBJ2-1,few,CASSLAGLVNEQFF,TGTGCCAGCAGCTTAGCGGGGCTAGTAAATGAGCAGTTCTTC
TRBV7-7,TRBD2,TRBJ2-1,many,CASSSLAGGPDEQFF,TGTGCCAGCAGCTCACTAGCGGGGGGGCCCGATGAGCAGTTCTTC
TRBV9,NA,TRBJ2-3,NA,CASSVVGGRSTDTQYF,TGTGCCAGCAGCGTAGTCGGTGGCAGAAGCACAGATACGCAGTATTTT
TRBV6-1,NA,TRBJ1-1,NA,CASSTGTRASEAFF,TGTGCCAGCAGCACCGGGACAAGGGCTTCGGAAGCTTTCTTT
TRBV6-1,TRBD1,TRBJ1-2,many,CASSLGQGLDGYTF,TGTGCCAGCAGTCTAGGACAGGGTTTAGATGGCTACACCTTC
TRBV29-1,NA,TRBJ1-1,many,CSVMDLRNTEAFF,TGCAGCGTGATGGACCTTCGGAACACTGAAGCTTTCTTT
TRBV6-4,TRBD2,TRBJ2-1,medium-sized,CASSEAGGSYNEQFF,TGTGCCAGCAGTGAAGCGGGGGGCTCCTACAATGAGCAGTTCTTC
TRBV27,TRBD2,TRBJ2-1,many,CASNILGGESYNEQFF,TGTGCCAGCAATATTCTCGGGGGGGAATCCTACAATGAGCAGTTCTTC
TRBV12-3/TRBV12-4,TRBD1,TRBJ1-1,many,CASTSAGGRTEAFF,TGTGCCAGCACCTCGGCAGGGGGGCGCACTGAAGCTTTCTTT
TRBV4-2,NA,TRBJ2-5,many,CASSQRLAETQYF,TGTGCCAGCAGCCAAAGGCTAGCTGAGACCCAGTACTTC
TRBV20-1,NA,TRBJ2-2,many,CSARDPGAGAHTGELFF,TGCAGTGCTAGAGACCCAGGGGCGGGGGCCCACACCGGGGAGCTGTTTTTT
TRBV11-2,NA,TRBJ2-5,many,CASSFASRGTQYF,TGTGCCAGCAGCTTCGCGTCCAGGGGGACCCAGTACTTC
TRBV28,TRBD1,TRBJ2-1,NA,CASSLYGTGVYNEQFF,TGTGCCAGCAGTTTATATGGGACAGGGGTTTACAATGAGCAGTTCTTC
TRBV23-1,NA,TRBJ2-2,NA,CANGGRWSTLANTGELFF,TGCGCCAACGGGGGGCGTTGGTCAACCCTGGCGAACACCGGGGAGCTGTTTTTT
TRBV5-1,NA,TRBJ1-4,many,CASSDRQSLDLEEKLFF,TGCGCCAGCAGCGACAGACAGTCTCTTGATCTTGAGGAAAAACTGTTTTTT
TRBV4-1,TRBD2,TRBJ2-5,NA,CASSQGEGRPTTQYF,TGCGCCAGCAGCCAAGGGGAGGGACGGCCTACGACCCAGTACTTC
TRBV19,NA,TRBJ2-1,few,CASSIHNEQFF,TGTGCCAGTAGTATCCACAATGAGCAGTTCTTC
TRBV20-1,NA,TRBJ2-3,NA,CSAPTSNQLDTQYF,TGCAGTGCTCCAACTAGCAACCAGCTAGATACGCAGTATTTT
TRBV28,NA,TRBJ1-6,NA,CASGGTGEALDSPLHF,TGTGCCAGCGGTGGGACGGGGGAGGCCTTAGATTCACCCCTCCACTTT
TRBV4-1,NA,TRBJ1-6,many,CASSPRTEHNSPLHF,TGCGCCAGCAGCCCTCGGACAGAGCATAATTCACCCCTCCACTTT
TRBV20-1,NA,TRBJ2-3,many,CSADGGSGGASDTQYF,TGCAGTGCTGACGGCGGGAGTGGGGGGGCCTCAGATACGCAGTATTTT
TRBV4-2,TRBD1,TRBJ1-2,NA,CASSQGGGDGYTF,TGTGCCAGCAGCCAAGGAGGGGGCGATGGCTACACCTTC
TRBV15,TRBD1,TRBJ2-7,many,CATSRLGQGVSEQYF,TGTGCCACCAGCAGATTAGGACAGGGGGTCTCCGAGCAGTACTTC
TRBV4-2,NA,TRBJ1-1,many,CASSQALFLNTEAFF,TGTGCCAGCAGCCAAGCTCTGTTTTTGAACACTGAAGCTTTCTTT
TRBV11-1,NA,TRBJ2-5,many,CASSLLPSAEAYQETQYF,TGTGCCAGCAGCCTCCTCCCCAGCGCTGAGGCGTACCAAGAGACCCAGTACTTC
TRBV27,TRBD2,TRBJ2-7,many,CASSFGGSSYEQYF,TGTGCCAGCAGTTTTGGCGGGAGCTCCTACGAGCAGTACTTC
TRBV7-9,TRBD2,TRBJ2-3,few,CASSLILAGFTDTQYF,TGTGCCAGCAGCTTAATTCTAGCGGGGTTCACAGATACGCAGTATTTT